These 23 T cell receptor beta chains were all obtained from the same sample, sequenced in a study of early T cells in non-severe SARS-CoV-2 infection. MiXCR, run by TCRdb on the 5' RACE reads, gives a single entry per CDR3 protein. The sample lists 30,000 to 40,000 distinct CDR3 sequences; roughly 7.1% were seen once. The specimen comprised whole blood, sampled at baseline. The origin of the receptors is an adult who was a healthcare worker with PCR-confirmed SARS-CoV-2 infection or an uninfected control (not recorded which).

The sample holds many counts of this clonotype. The CDR3 region is CASSVTSDSYNEQFF. The CDR3 nucleotides read TGTGCCAGCAGTGTAACTAGCGACTCCTACAATGAGCAGTTCTTC. The chain combines TRBV12-3 or TRBV12-4 with TRBJ2-1, with 7 bases aligning to TRBD2. The V gene end was trimmed by 5 bases and the J gene end by 0 bases; junction bases not matched to a gene: 4. This CDR3 region has 15 residues.

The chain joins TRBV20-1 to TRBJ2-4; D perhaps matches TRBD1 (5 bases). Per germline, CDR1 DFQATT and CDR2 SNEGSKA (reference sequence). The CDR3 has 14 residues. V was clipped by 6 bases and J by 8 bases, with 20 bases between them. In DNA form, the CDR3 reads TGCAGTGCCCGGCGGAGCACAGGCGGTCACATTCAGTACTTC. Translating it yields CSARRSTGGHIQYF.

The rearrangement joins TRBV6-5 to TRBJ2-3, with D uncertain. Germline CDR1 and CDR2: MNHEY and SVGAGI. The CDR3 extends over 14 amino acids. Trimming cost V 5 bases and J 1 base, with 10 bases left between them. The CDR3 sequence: CASSPKPGTDTQYF. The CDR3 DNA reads TGTGCCAGCAGTCCTAAGCCAGGCACAGATACGCAGTATTTT.

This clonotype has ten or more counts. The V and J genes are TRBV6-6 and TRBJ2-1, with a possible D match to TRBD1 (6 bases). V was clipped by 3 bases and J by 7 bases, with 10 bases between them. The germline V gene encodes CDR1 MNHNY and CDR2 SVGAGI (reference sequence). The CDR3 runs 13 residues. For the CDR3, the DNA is TGTGCCAGCAGTTATCCAGGGGATAATGAGCAGTTCTTC. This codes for CASSYPGDNEQFF.

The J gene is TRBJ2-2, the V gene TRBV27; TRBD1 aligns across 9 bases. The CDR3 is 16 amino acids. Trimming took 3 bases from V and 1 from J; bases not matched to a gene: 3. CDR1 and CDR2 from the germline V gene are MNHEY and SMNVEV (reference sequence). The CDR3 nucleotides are TGTGCCAGCAGTTTTGGGGACAGGGTGAACACCGGGGAGCTGTTTTTT. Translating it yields CASSFGDRVNTGELFF.

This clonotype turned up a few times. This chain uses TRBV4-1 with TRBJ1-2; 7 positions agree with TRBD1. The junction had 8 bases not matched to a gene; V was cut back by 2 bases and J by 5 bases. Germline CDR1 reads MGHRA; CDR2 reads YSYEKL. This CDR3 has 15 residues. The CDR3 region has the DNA TGCGCCAGCAGCCAATGGACAGGCCAGGGGTATGGCTACACCTTC. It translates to CASSQWTGQGYGYTF.

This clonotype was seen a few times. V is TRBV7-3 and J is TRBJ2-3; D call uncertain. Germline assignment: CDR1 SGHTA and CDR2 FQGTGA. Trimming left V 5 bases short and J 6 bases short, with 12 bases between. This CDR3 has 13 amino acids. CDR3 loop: CASSTRASDTQYF. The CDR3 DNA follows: TGTGCCAGCAGCACCCGGGCAAGCGATACGCAGTATTTT. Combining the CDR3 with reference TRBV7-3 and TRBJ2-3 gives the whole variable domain GAGVSQTPSNKVTEKGKYVELRCDPISGHTALYWYRQSLGQGPEFLIYFQGTGAADDSGLPNDRFFAVRPEGSVSTLKIQRTERGDSAVYLCASSTRASDTQYFGPGTRLTVL.

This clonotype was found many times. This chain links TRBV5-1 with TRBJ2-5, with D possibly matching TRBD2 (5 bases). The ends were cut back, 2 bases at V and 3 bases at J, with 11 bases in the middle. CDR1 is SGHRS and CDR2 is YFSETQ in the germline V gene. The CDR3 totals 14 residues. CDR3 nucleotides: TGCGCCAGCAGCTTAGCGGCGATTAAAGAGACCCAGTACTTC. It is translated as CASSLAAIKETQYF.

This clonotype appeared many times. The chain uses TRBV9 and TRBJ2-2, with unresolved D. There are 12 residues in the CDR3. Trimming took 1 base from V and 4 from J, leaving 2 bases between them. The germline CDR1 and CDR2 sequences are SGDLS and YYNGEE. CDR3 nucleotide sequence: TGTGCCAGCAGCGTAACCACCGGGGAGCTGTTTTTT. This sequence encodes CASSVTTGELFF.

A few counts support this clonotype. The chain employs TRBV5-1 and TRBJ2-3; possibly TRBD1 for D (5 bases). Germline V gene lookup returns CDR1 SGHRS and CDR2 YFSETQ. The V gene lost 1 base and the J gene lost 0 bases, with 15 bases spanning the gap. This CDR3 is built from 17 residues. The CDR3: CASSLIRDSVSTDTQYF. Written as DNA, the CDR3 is TGCGCCAGCAGCTTGATTCGAGACAGCGTAAGCACAGATACGCAGTATTTT.

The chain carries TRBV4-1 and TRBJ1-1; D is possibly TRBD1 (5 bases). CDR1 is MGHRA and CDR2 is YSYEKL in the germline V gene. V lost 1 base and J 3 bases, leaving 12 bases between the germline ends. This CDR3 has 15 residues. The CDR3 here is CASSQVEGRDTEAFF. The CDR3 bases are TGCGCCAGCAGCCAAGTGGAGGGGAGGGACACTGAAGCTTTCTTT.

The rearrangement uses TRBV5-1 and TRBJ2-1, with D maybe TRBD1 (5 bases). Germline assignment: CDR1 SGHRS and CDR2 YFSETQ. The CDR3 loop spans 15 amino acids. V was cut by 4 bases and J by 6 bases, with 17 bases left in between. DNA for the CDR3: TGCGCCAGCAGCACCGGTGGACAATCATTCAATGAGCAGTTCTTC. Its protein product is CASSTGGQSFNEQFF.

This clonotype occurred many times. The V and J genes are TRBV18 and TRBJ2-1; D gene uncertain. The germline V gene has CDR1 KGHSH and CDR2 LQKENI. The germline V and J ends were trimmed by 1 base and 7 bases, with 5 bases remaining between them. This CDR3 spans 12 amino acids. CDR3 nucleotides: TGTGCCAGCTCACCACGGTTGAATGAGCAGTTCTTC. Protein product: CASSPRLNEQFF.

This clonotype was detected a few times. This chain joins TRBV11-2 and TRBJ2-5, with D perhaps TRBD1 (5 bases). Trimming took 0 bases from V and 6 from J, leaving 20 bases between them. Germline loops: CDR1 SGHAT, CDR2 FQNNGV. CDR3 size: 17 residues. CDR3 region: CASSLDLDILGKKTQYF. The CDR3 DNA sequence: TGTGCCAGCAGCTTAGATTTGGACATCTTGGGCAAAAAGACCCAGTACTTC.

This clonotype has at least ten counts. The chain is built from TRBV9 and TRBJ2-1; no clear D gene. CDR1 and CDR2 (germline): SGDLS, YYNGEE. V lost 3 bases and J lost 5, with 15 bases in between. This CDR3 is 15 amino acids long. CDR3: CASSDYYQPNNEQFF. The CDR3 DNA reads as TGTGCCAGCAGCGACTACTACCAGCCAAACAATGAGCAGTTCTTC.

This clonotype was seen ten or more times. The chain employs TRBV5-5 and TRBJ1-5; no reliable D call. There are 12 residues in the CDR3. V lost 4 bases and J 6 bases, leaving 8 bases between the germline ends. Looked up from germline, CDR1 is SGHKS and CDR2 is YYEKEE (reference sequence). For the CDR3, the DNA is TGTGCCAGCAGCCCCGAGGGTCAGCCCCAGCATTTT. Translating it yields CASSPEGQPQHF. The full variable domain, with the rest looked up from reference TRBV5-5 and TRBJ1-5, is DAGVTQSPTHLIKTRGQQVTLRCSPISGHKSVSWYQQVLGQGPQFIFQYYEKEERGRGNFPDRFSARQFPNYSSELNVNALLLGDSALYLCASSPEGQPQHFGDGTRLSIL.

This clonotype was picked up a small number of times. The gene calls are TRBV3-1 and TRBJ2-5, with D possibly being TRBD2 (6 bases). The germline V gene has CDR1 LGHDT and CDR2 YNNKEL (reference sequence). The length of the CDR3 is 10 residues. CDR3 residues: CASGAPSQYF. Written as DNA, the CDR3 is TGTGCTTCGGGAGCCCCATCGCAGTACTTC.

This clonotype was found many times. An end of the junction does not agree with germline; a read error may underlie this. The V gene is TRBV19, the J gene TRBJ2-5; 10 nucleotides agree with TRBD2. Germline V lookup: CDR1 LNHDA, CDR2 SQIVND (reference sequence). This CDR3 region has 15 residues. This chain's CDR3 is CASSIAGGSGETQYF. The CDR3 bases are TGTGCCAGTAGCATAGCGGGAGGTTCCGGGGAGACCCAGTACTTC.

CDR3 residues: CSARETGTNYGYTF. In nucleotides, the CDR3 is TGCAGTGCTAGAGAGACAGGGACTAACTATGGCTACACCTTC. V is TRBV20-1 and J is TRBJ1-2; 7 nucleotides line up with TRBD1. With V trimmed by 0 bases and J by 0 bases, 1 base remained unmatched. This CDR3 comprises 14 residues. Germline lookup yields CDR1 DFQATT and CDR2 SNEGSKA (reference sequence).

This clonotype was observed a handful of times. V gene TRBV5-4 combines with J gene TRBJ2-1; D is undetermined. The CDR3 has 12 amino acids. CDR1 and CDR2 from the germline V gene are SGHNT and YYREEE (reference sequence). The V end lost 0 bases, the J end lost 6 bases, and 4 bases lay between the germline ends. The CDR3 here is CASSLGSNEQFF. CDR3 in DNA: TGTGCCAGCAGCTTGGGGTCCAATGAGCAGTTCTTC.

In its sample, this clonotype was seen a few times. As DNA, the CDR3 is TGCGCCAGCAGCCAAGACCTAGCGGGAGAAGGACTTTCTAGCACAGATACGCAGTATTTT. Translating it yields CASSQDLAGEGLSSTDTQYF. This chain uses TRBV4-3 with TRBJ2-3; 10 bases map to TRBD2. Germline-derived CDR1 and CDR2 are LGHNA and YSLEER. The V and J ends lost 0 bases and 0 bases, in that order; junction bases with no gene match: 12. This CDR3 has 20 residues.

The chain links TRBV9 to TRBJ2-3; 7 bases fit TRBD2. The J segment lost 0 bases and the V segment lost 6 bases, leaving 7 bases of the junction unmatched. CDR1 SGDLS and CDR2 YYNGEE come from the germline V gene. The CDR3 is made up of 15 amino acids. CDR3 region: CASTPSGHSTDTQYF. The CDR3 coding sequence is TGTGCCAGCACTCCTAGCGGACATAGCACAGATACGCAGTATTTT.

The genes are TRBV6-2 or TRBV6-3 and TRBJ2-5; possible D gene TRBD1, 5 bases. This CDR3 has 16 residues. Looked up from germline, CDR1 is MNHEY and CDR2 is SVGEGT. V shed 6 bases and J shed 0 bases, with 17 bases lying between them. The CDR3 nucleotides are TGTGCCAGCAGCCCCTATTATTCGACAGACCAAGAGACCCAGTACTTC. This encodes CASSPYYSTDQETQYF.